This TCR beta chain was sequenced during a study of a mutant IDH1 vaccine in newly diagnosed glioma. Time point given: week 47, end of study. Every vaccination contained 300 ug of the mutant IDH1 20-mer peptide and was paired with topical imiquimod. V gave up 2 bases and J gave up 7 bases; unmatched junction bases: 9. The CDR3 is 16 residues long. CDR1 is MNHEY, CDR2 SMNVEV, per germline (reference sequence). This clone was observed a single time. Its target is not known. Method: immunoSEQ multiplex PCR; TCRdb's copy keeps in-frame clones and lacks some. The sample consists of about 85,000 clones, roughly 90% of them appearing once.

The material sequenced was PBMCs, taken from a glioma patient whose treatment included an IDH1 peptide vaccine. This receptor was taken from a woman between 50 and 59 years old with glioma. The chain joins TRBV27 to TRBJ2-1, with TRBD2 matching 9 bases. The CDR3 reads CASSLIGREGPNEQFF. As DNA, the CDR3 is TGTGCCAGCAGTTTAATAGGGCGGGAGGGCCCGAATGAGCAGTTCTTC.